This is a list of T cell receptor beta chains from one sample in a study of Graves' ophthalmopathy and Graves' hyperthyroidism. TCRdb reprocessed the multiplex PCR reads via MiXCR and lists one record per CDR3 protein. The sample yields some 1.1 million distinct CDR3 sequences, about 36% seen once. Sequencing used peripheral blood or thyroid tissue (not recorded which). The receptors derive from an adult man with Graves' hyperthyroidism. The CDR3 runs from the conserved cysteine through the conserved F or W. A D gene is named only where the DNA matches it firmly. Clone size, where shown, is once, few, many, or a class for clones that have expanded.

TGCGCCAGCAGTGCCGGACTAGGGGTCGCCTACGAGCAGTACTTC,CASSAGLGVAYEQYF,TRBJ2-7,NA,TRBD2,TRBV10-2
TGTGCCAGCAGTCGCCCTGGGGGGGGAAGCGAGCAGTACTTC,CASSRPGGGSEQYF,TRBJ2-7,many,TRBD2,TRBV7-9
TGTGCCAGCAGTTTAAGGGAGGGCTCCTACGAGCAGTACTTC,CASSLREGSYEQYF,TRBJ2-7,many,TRBD2,TRBV12-3/TRBV12-4
TGTGCCAGCAGCTTTGGTGGGAGAGCTAACTATGGCTACACCTTC,CASSFGGRANYGYTF,TRBJ1-2,many,NA,TRBV7-2
TGTGCCAGCAGCTTAAACGCTGGGGACGAGCAGTACTTC,CASSLNAGDEQYF,TRBJ2-7,many,NA,TRBV7-3
TGTGCCAGCAGCTCCGGGACAACCATCGGTGGCTACACCTTC,CASSSGTTIGGYTF,TRBJ1-2,few,NA,TRBV11-2
TGTGCCAGTCAACAAACAGGGGTTGTGGAGCAGTACTTC,CASQQTGVVEQYF,TRBJ2-7,many,TRBD1,TRBV19
TGCAGCGTGGAGGAGGCCGAAGCTTTCTTT,CSVEEAEAFF,TRBJ1-1,NA,NA,TRBV29-1
TGCGCCAGCAGCCAAGATCCAGGGAACTATGGCTACACCTTC,CASSQDPGNYGYTF,TRBJ1-2,many,NA,TRBV4-1
TGTGCCATCAGAGGACAGGGAGGTTACGAGCAGTACTTC,CAIRGQGGYEQYF,TRBJ2-7,many,TRBD1,TRBV10-3
TGTGCCAGCAGCCGCCCCCCGATAGGGCCCCTCGGAGGAGCTAATGAAAAACTGTTTTTT,CASSRPPIGPLGGANEKLFF,TRBJ1-4,many,NA,TRBV7-9
TGCAGTGCTAGAGATCCCCAGAGCTCTGGGGCCAACGTCCTGACTTTC,CSARDPQSSGANVLTF,TRBJ2-6,many,NA,TRBV20-1
TGTGCCAGCAGTTTCGGGACAAGAGCTACCTATGGCTACACCTTC,CASSFGTRATYGYTF,TRBJ1-2,NA,NA,TRBV12-3/TRBV12-4
TGCAGCGTTGACTTAAGTGGGGATCAGCCCCAGCATTTT,CSVDLSGDQPQHF,TRBJ1-5,many,NA,TRBV29-1
TGTGCCAGCAGCTTGGTTGTCAGAGCGAACACCGGGGAGCTGTTTTTT,CASSLVVRANTGELFF,TRBJ2-2,NA,NA,TRBV5-5
TGTGCCAGCAGCTTAAGGCAGGATCTGGCCTACGAGCAGTACTTC,CASSLRQDLAYEQYF,TRBJ2-7,few,NA,TRBV7-2
TGTGCCAGCAGCGACGGGCAGTACGGAAAACTGTTTTTT,CASSDGQYGKLFF,TRBJ1-4,NA,NA,TRBV7-9
TGTGCCACCAGGGGGGACTACGAGAACACCGGGGAGCTGTTTTTT,CATRGDYENTGELFF,TRBJ2-2,few,NA,TRBV10-3